This T cell receptor (beta chain) was sequenced in a study of blood T cell repertoires in COVID-19. Background on the study: The study drew acute and convalescent COVID-19 samples from the United States, Italy and Spain.

The CDR3 spans 16 residues. In germline, CDR1 is SEHNR, CDR2 FQNEAQ (reference sequence). The V end was cut by 5 bases, the J end by 0 bases, with 14 bases between. Per the original data handling: Quantification of nucleated cells was approximated via reference gene primer amplification. Clones were read by immunoSEQ multiplex PCR, and TCRdb kept only the in-frame ones, dropping some. The V and J calls and clone size were taken over from that table, and D and trimming were inferred from the DNA. The data hold 70,000 to 85,000 clones, with 91% observed a single time. The sample consisted of peripheral blood. The chain has TRBV7-9 and TRBJ2-1, with D possibly matching TRBD1 (6 bases). The TCR comes from a woman aged 60-70 years with active COVID-19. The CDR3 DNA follows: TGTGCCAGCAGCGCGAAGGACAGTGACTCCTACAATGAGCAGTTCTTC. It is translated as CASSAKDSDSYNEQFF.